These T cell receptor beta chains were read from a single sample in a study of CD8+ T cells in alopecia areata. Some clones are missing from TCRdb's copy, which holds only in-frame ones; the method was immunoSEQ multiplex PCR. This repertoire shows 150,000 to 180,000 clones, around 55% found once; its top ten account for roughly 19%. Specimen: CD8+ T cells sorted from blood, collected at week 0. Receptors originate from a human donor with alopecia areata. Each CDR3 is given with its conserved first and last residue. Fields, in order: clone size, CDR3 length, J gene, D gene, V gene, CDR3 DNA, CDR3 protein. A D gene is named only where the DNA matches it firmly. The listing skips clone size in some rows; elsewhere it reads once, few, many or a size class.

clone_size: few; cdr3_length: 13; j_call: TRBJ1-2; d_call: -; v_call: TRBV19; cdr3_nt: TGTGCCAGTAGTAAGGTGCCCATCGATGGCTACACCTTC; cdr3_aa: CASSKVPIDGYTF
clone_size: -; cdr3_length: 14; j_call: TRBJ1-2; d_call: -; v_call: TRBV11-2; cdr3_nt: TGTGCCAGCAGCTTAGATGGAGTAGGGTATGGCTACACCTTC; cdr3_aa: CASSLDGVGYGYTF
clone_size: -; cdr3_length: 14; j_call: TRBJ1-2; d_call: TRBD1; v_call: TRBV23-1; cdr3_nt: TGCGCCAGCAGACGGGACAGGGAAAGTTTTGGCTACACCTTC; cdr3_aa: CASRRDRESFGYTF
clone_size: -; cdr3_length: 13; j_call: TRBJ2-7; d_call: -; v_call: TRBV4-3; cdr3_nt: TGCGCCAGCAGCCTATACAGGGATGCCGAGCAGTACTTC; cdr3_aa: CASSLYRDAEQYF
clone_size: -; cdr3_length: 14; j_call: TRBJ2-1; d_call: -; v_call: TRBV5-1; cdr3_nt: TGCGCCAGCAGAGCGAGCAGCTCCTACAATGAGCAGTTCTTC; cdr3_aa: CASRASSSYNEQFF
clone_size: -; cdr3_length: 14; j_call: TRBJ1-5; d_call: -; v_call: TRBV2; cdr3_nt: TGTGCCAGCAGCCAAGGTTCCGGCAATCAGCCCCAGCATTTT; cdr3_aa: CASSQGSGNQPQHF
clone_size: -; cdr3_length: 12; j_call: TRBJ2-7; d_call: -; v_call: TRBV4-2; cdr3_nt: TGTGCCAGCAGCCAAGGATCCGGCGAGCAGTACTTC; cdr3_aa: CASSQGSGEQYF
clone_size: -; cdr3_length: 12; j_call: TRBJ2-5; d_call: -; v_call: TRBV7-9; cdr3_nt: TGTGCCAGCAGCTTAGGCCTCTCAGAAGGGTACTTC; cdr3_aa: CASSLGLSEGYF
clone_size: many; cdr3_length: 15; j_call: TRBJ2-1; d_call: TRBD1; v_call: TRBV6-4; cdr3_nt: TGTGCCAGCAGTGACTCGACAGGGGGATACAATGAGCAGTTCTTC; cdr3_aa: CASSDSTGGYNEQFF
clone_size: -; cdr3_length: 15; j_call: TRBJ1-1; d_call: TRBD1; v_call: TRBV30; cdr3_nt: TGTGCCTGGAGTGATACGGACAGGGGAATCCCTGAAGCTTTCTTT; cdr3_aa: CAWSDTDRGIPEAFF
clone_size: -; cdr3_length: 12; j_call: TRBJ2-1; d_call: -; v_call: TRBV5-1; cdr3_nt: TGCGCCAGCAGCCCGAAGGGGGTGGAGCAGTTCTTC; cdr3_aa: CASSPKGVEQFF
clone_size: -; cdr3_length: 14; j_call: TRBJ1-2; d_call: -; v_call: TRBV23-1; cdr3_nt: TGCGCCAGCAGTCAGGGGGGGATTGACTATGGCTACACCTTC; cdr3_aa: CASSQGGIDYGYTF
clone_size: few; cdr3_length: 15; j_call: TRBJ2-4; d_call: TRBD1; v_call: TRBV7-3; cdr3_nt: TGTGCCAGCAGCCCAACCGGGACAGGTTCAAACATTCAGTACTTC; cdr3_aa: CASSPTGTGSNIQYF
clone_size: few; cdr3_length: 13; j_call: TRBJ2-1; d_call: -; v_call: TRBV15; cdr3_nt: TGTGCCACCAGCAGAGAAGACCACAATGAGCAGTTCTTC; cdr3_aa: CATSREDHNEQFF
clone_size: -; cdr3_length: 15; j_call: TRBJ2-3; d_call: -; v_call: TRBV4-2; cdr3_nt: TGTGCCAGCAGCCAAGAGGGAGGACCCGAGGATACGCAGTATTTT; cdr3_aa: CASSQEGGPEDTQYF
clone_size: -; cdr3_length: 14; j_call: TRBJ2-7; d_call: -; v_call: TRBV15; cdr3_nt: TGTGCCACCAGCATGACAGAACAATCCTACGAGCAGTACTTC; cdr3_aa: CATSMTEQSYEQYF
clone_size: few; cdr3_length: 16; j_call: TRBJ2-7; d_call: TRBD2; v_call: TRBV13; cdr3_nt: TGTGCCAGCAGCTCCCTAGCGGGGGCCCTTCCCTACGAGCAGTACTTC; cdr3_aa: CASSSLAGALPYEQYF
clone_size: -; cdr3_length: 16; j_call: TRBJ2-7; d_call: -; v_call: TRBV14; cdr3_nt: TGTGCCAGCAGCCGAGACCCAGGGACGGCATACTACGAGCAGTACTTC; cdr3_aa: CASSRDPGTAYYEQYF
clone_size: -; cdr3_length: 14; j_call: TRBJ2-1; d_call: -; v_call: TRBV9; cdr3_nt: TGTGCCAGCAGCGTTAGCGGAATCAACAATGAGCAGTTCTTC; cdr3_aa: CASSVSGINNEQFF
clone_size: few; cdr3_length: 16; j_call: TRBJ2-2; d_call: -; v_call: TRBV10-3; cdr3_nt: TGTGCCATCAGGACCATGGACCATGCGAACACCGGGGAGCTGTTTTTT; cdr3_aa: CAIRTMDHANTGELFF
clone_size: -; cdr3_length: 15; j_call: TRBJ1-3; d_call: -; v_call: TRBV5-6; cdr3_nt: TGTGCCAGCAGCACGGGGGACCACTCTGGAAACACCATATATTTT; cdr3_aa: CASSTGDHSGNTIYF
clone_size: -; cdr3_length: 14; j_call: TRBJ2-7; d_call: -; v_call: TRBV5-6; cdr3_nt: TGTGCCAGCAGGAGTTGGAGGGATGTCTACGAGCAGTACTTC; cdr3_aa: CASRSWRDVYEQYF
clone_size: -; cdr3_length: 13; j_call: TRBJ2-3; d_call: -; v_call: TRBV2; cdr3_nt: TGTGCCAGCAGTGACGGGGCCACAGATACGCAGTATTTT; cdr3_aa: CASSDGATDTQYF
clone_size: -; cdr3_length: 13; j_call: TRBJ1-2; d_call: -; v_call: TRBV7-9; cdr3_nt: TGTGCCAGCAGCTTAGGGGGCACCTATGGCTACACCTTC; cdr3_aa: CASSLGGTYGYTF
clone_size: -; cdr3_length: 15; j_call: TRBJ1-5; d_call: -; v_call: TRBV4-1; cdr3_nt: TGCGCCAGCAGCCAACGACTAAACAGCAATCAGCCCCAGCATTTT; cdr3_aa: CASSQRLNSNQPQHF
clone_size: -; cdr3_length: 13; j_call: TRBJ2-2; d_call: TRBD1; v_call: TRBV29-1; cdr3_nt: TGCAGCGTGAGAACAGGGGATCTGAGGGAGCTGTTTTTT; cdr3_aa: CSVRTGDLRELFF
clone_size: few; cdr3_length: 15; j_call: TRBJ2-7; d_call: -; v_call: TRBV13; cdr3_nt: TGTGCCAGCAGCTTAGACCCGGGCAGTTCCTACGAGCAGTACTTC; cdr3_aa: CASSLDPGSSYEQYF
clone_size: -; cdr3_length: 11; j_call: TRBJ2-1; d_call: -; v_call: TRBV11-2; cdr3_nt: TGTGCCAGCAGCCCTGGGGACCACTGGTTCTTC; cdr3_aa: CASSPGDHWFF
clone_size: -; cdr3_length: 16; j_call: TRBJ1-2; d_call: -; v_call: TRBV7-7; cdr3_nt: TGTGCCAGCAGCTTAGGTAGTGACAGGAAGGGTTATGGCTACACCTTC; cdr3_aa: CASSLGSDRKGYGYTF
clone_size: -; cdr3_length: 14; j_call: TRBJ2-7; d_call: -; v_call: TRBV4-3; cdr3_nt: TGCGCCAGCAGCCAAGCCCCGGGACCGTACGAGCAGTACTTC; cdr3_aa: CASSQAPGPYEQYF
clone_size: few; cdr3_length: 15; j_call: TRBJ2-7; d_call: -; v_call: TRBV29-1; cdr3_nt: TGCAGCGTAGAAGGTGGGGAATTCCCCCCATACGAGCAGTACTTC; cdr3_aa: CSVEGGEFPPYEQYF
clone_size: -; cdr3_length: 14; j_call: TRBJ1-1; d_call: -; v_call: TRBV5-6; cdr3_nt: TGTGCCAGCAGCTTCGGGACGTCGAACACTGAAGCTTTCTTT; cdr3_aa: CASSFGTSNTEAFF
clone_size: few; cdr3_length: 13; j_call: TRBJ1-1; d_call: -; v_call: TRBV27; cdr3_nt: TGTGCCAGCAGTTTTTCCGTGAACACTGAAGCTTTCTTT; cdr3_aa: CASSFSVNTEAFF
clone_size: few; cdr3_length: 12; j_call: TRBJ2-3; d_call: -; v_call: TRBV30; cdr3_nt: TGTGCCTGGAGCGGGGGCACAGATACGCAGTATTTT; cdr3_aa: CAWSGGTDTQYF
clone_size: -; cdr3_length: 13; j_call: TRBJ1-1; d_call: -; v_call: TRBV4-3; cdr3_nt: TGCGCCAGCAGCCCGGACAGAATTACTGAAGCTTTCTTT; cdr3_aa: CASSPDRITEAFF
clone_size: -; cdr3_length: 16; j_call: TRBJ2-1; d_call: -; v_call: TRBV7-9; cdr3_nt: TGTGCCAGCAGCTTAGGCTTGGGAGCGGATCGGGACGGGGAGTTCTTC; cdr3_aa: CASSLGLGADRDGEFF
clone_size: few; cdr3_length: 14; j_call: TRBJ2-3; d_call: TRBD2; v_call: TRBV10-3; cdr3_nt: TGTGCCATTCGGGGGGGCGAGGCCACAGATACGCAGTATTTT; cdr3_aa: CAIRGGEATDTQYF
clone_size: -; cdr3_length: 10; j_call: TRBJ1-1; d_call: -; v_call: TRBV29-1; cdr3_nt: TGCAGCGTTGGGGAGGAGTTCGCTTTCTTT; cdr3_aa: CSVGEEFAFF
clone_size: -; cdr3_length: 16; j_call: TRBJ1-5; d_call: TRBD1; v_call: TRBV19; cdr3_nt: TGTGCCAGTAGACATGGACAGGGGGCAATCAATCAGCCCCAGCATTTT; cdr3_aa: CASRHGQGAINQPQHF
clone_size: -; cdr3_length: 15; j_call: TRBJ2-3; d_call: -; v_call: TRBV6-6; cdr3_nt: TGTGCCAGCAGTTCATCTCGTTCAGGGTGGGATACGCAGTATTTT; cdr3_aa: CASSSSRSGWDTQYF
clone_size: few; cdr3_length: 15; j_call: TRBJ2-1; d_call: TRBD1; v_call: TRBV11-1; cdr3_nt: TGTGCCAGCAGCTTAAGGGACAGGGCCAACAATGAGCAGTTCTTC; cdr3_aa: CASSLRDRANNEQFF
clone_size: -; cdr3_length: 10; j_call: TRBJ2-7; d_call: -; v_call: TRBV29-1; cdr3_nt: TGCAGCGTTGAATGGGACGAGCAGTACTTC; cdr3_aa: CSVEWDEQYF
clone_size: -; cdr3_length: 13; j_call: TRBJ2-7; d_call: -; v_call: TRBV7-9; cdr3_nt: TGTGCCAGCAGCCCATCTGCAGGCTACGAGCAGTACTTC; cdr3_aa: CASSPSAGYEQYF
clone_size: -; cdr3_length: 13; j_call: TRBJ2-7; d_call: -; v_call: TRBV30; cdr3_nt: TGTGCCTGGAATATAATCAGGGGCTACGAGCAGTACTTC; cdr3_aa: CAWNIIRGYEQYF
clone_size: -; cdr3_length: 12; j_call: TRBJ2-1; d_call: -; v_call: TRBV27; cdr3_nt: TGTGCCAGCATTAACGGTTTCGATGAGCAGTTCTTC; cdr3_aa: CASINGFDEQFF